This T cell receptor beta chain stems from a study of regulatory T cells. General study points: Skewed V and J usage and few unique V-J pairs marked patient repertoires, most in Tregs.

Patients aged 2 to 39 years had fewer naive T cells. V lost 2 bases, J lost 6 bases, and 11 bases lay in between. Germline V CDR1 and CDR2: MNHNS, SASEGT. The CDR3 covers 13 residues. This clone is termed large. The antigen is unknown. The primer mix had 52 TRBV and 13 TRBJ primers. TCRdb keeps only in-frame clones here, not all; method: immunoSEQ multiplex PCR. This sample has approximately 9,300 clones; over 75% occur once, and the top ten carry about 10%. The receptor comes from a young adult with CD3G deficiency. Sequences were obtained from CD8+ T cells sorted from blood. V and J are TRBV6-1 and TRBJ2-7, with D perhaps matching TRBD1 or TRBD2 (5 bases each). The CDR3 DNA follows: TGTGCCAGCAGTGAAAAGGGGACCCTCGAGCAGTACTTC. Its protein product is CASSEKGTLEQYF.